The rows below give T cell receptor beta chains drawn from one sample of a study of blood T cells in healthy people across ages. TCRdb called the 5' RACE reads again in MiXCR, with one record for every CDR3 protein. This repertoire shows 450,000 to 700,000 distinct CDR3 sequences, about 26% found once; its top ten account for 15% to 20%. What was sequenced was blood. The source is a woman in her sixties or seventies in good health. Both conserved end residues are part of each CDR3. The order of the fields is D gene, V gene, clone size, J gene, CDR3 DNA, CDR3 protein. D genes are given only for firm matches. Clone size appears in some rows only: once, few, many, or a class for an expanded clone.

>TRBD1|TRBV27|few|TRBJ1-1
TGTGCCAGCGGGCACAGGGGCACTGAAGCTTTCTTT
CASGHRGTEAFF
>TRBD1|TRBV7-2|.|TRBJ1-1
TGTGCCAGCAGCTCTAGTCCCGGGACAGTGGCAGCTTTCTTT
CASSSSPGTVAAFF
>.|TRBV5-1|.|TRBJ2-7
TGCGCCAGCAGCTTGGGACTCGGACAGTACTCCTACGAGCAGTACTTC
CASSLGLGQYSYEQYF
>TRBD2|TRBV5-1|few|TRBJ2-5
TGCGCCAGCAGCTCCCAGCGGGGGAGAGAGACCCAGTACTTC
CASSSQRGRETQYF
>.|TRBV24-1|.|TRBJ2-1
TGTGCCACCAGTGGTCCCCGGGGTGGGGATGAGCAGTTCTTC
CATSGPRGGDEQFF
>.|TRBV14|.|TRBJ2-5
TGTGCCAGCAGCAAGGGGAAGACCCAGTACTTC
CASSKGKTQYF
>.|TRBV9|.|TRBJ2-1
TGTGCCAGCAGCGTAGGGGGGACTGACGTGGATGAGCAGTTCTTC
CASSVGGTDVDEQFF
>.|TRBV6-6|few|TRBJ2-2
TGTGCCAGCACTGAGCGGGTAGAGCTGTTTTTT
CASTERVELFF
>.|TRBV4-3|.|TRBJ2-7
TGCGCCAGCAGCCAAGTCGCAGGGCAGGCCCCCTACGAGCAGTACTTC
CASSQVAGQAPYEQYF
>.|TRBV11-2|few|TRBJ1-1
TGTGCCAGCAGCTTAGCGCACAGGGTGACTACTGAAGCTTTCTTT
CASSLAHRVTTEAFF
>TRBD2|TRBV9|.|TRBJ2-3
TGTGCCAGCAGCGAGCCGACTAGCGGGGAGCTCACAGATACGCAGTATTTT
CASSEPTSGELTDTQYF
>.|TRBV29-1|.|TRBJ2-5
TGCAGCGTTGAGGCCAGGGGTAAAGAGACCCAGTACTTC
CSVEARGKETQYF
>.|TRBV12-3/TRBV12-4|.|TRBJ2-5
TGTGCCAGCAGGTTTTGGGGCTCGGGGGAGCAGTACTTC
CASRFWGSGEQYF
>.|TRBV7-9|.|TRBJ1-6
TGTGCCAGCAGATCACCCCGGGACGAAAATTCACCCCTCCACTTT
CASRSPRDENSPLHF
>TRBD1|TRBV10-3|.|TRBJ2-4
TGTGCCATCAGTGATGACAGGGTCAAAAACATTCAGTACTTC
CAISDDRVKNIQYF
>.|TRBV7-2|few|TRBJ2-1
TGTGCCAGCAGCTTAGCGCGGGGAGTGCTCAATGAGCAGTTCTTC
CASSLARGVLNEQFF
>TRBD2|TRBV5-5|few|TRBJ2-5
TGTGCCAGCAGCTTGGGACTAGCGGCGATTAGTTTCCAAGAGACCCAGTACTTC
CASSLGLAAISFQETQYF
>.|TRBV12-3/TRBV12-4|.|TRBJ1-5
TGTGCCAGCAGTACGGACGGCCCTAATCAGCCCCAGCATTTT
CASSTDGPNQPQHF
>.|TRBV19|.|TRBJ2-1
TGTGCCAGTAGCCCTAGACGGCTAGTCAATGAGCAGTTCTTC
CASSPRRLVNEQFF
>.|TRBV7-9|.|TRBJ2-1
TGTGCCAGCAGCTTAGCGCTAGGGGCGCGGAATGAGCAGTTCTTC
CASSLALGARNEQFF
>TRBD2|TRBV19|few|TRBJ2-7
TGTGCCAGTAGTATAGTATCTAGCGGGGACATCGAGCAGTACTTC
CASSIVSSGDIEQYF
>TRBD1|TRBV27|many|TRBJ1-5
TGTGCCAGCAGTTCCGGACAGGGAAATCAGCCCCAGCATTTT
CASSSGQGNQPQHF
>.|TRBV9|.|TRBJ1-5
TGTGCCAGCGGACCGGGAATCCCTAACAATCAGCCCCAGCATTTT
CASGPGIPNNQPQHF
>.|TRBV7-8|many|TRBJ2-5
TGTGCCAGCAGCTTACTTAGGGAGACCCAGTACTTC
CASSLLRETQYF
>.|TRBV7-2|.|TRBJ2-1
TGTGCCAGCAGCCCGCCCTGCAATGAGCAGTTCTTC
CASSPPCNEQFF
>.|TRBV5-1|.|TRBJ1-1
TGCGCCAGCAGCTTTAGAGACTTGAACACTGAAGCTTTCTTT
CASSFRDLNTEAFF
>TRBD1|TRBV20-1|.|TRBJ2-3
TGCAGTGCGTGGACAGGAGCTCCCCGCACAGATACGCAGTATTTT
CSAWTGAPRTDTQYF
>.|TRBV14|.|TRBJ2-7
TGTGCCAGCAGCCAAGCGTACGTTGCCGCGGGCGAGCAGTACTTC
CASSQAYVAAGEQYF
>TRBD1|TRBV29-1|many|TRBJ1-4
TGCAGCACCTGGGACAGCGGAAATGAAAAACTGTTTTTT
CSTWDSGNEKLFF
>TRBD2|TRBV3-1|.|TRBJ2-2
TGTGCCAGCAGCCAAGGACTCGGCGGGGGCACCGGGGAGCTGTTTTTT
CASSQGLGGGTGELFF
>TRBD1|TRBV29-1|many|TRBJ2-5
TGCAGCCATTCCAGGGGGCTCGAGACCCAGTACTTC
CSHSRGLETQYF
>TRBD1|TRBV6-4|few|TRBJ1-4
TGTGCCAGCAGTGCCAACAGGGGTCGGAATGAAAAACTGTTTTTT
CASSANRGRNEKLFF
>.|TRBV6-1|few|TRBJ2-5
TGTGCCAGCAGTAAGAGGGGTTTGCGGAGTGGTAGCCGGTCCCAGTACTTC
CASSKRGLRSGSRSQYF
>TRBD1|TRBV5-1|.|TRBJ2-5
TGCGCCAGCAGCTTGGCAGGGGGCTTCCAAGAGACCCAGTACTTC
CASSLAGGFQETQYF
>TRBD1|TRBV20-1|.|TRBJ2-5
TGCAGTGCTAGTTTCAGGGGGCAAGAGACCCAGTACTTC
CSASFRGQETQYF
>.|TRBV11-2|few|TRBJ2-5
TGTGCCAGCAGCTTAGAGGGGGGAAGTGGCAAGGAGCAGTACTTC
CASSLEGGSGKEQYF
>.|TRBV4-3|once|TRBJ2-1
TGCGCCAGCAGCCAAGATCCCCGGGTCACCTACAATGAGCAGTTCTTC
CASSQDPRVTYNEQFF
>.|TRBV20-1|.|TRBJ2-5
TGCAGTGCTAGAGACTACCCCATAGGGACCCAGTACTTC
CSARDYPIGTQYF
>TRBD1|TRBV20-1|.|TRBJ2-7
TGCAGTGCTTGGGACAGAGCCTACGAGCAGTACTTC
CSAWDRAYEQYF
>.|TRBV20-1|.|TRBJ1-4
TGCAGTGCTAGAGGGCCCGGTGGAAAACTGTTTTTT
CSARGPGGKLFF
>.|TRBV5-1|once|TRBJ2-3
TGCGCCAGCAGCTTGTATGAGCGAACCACAGATACGCAGTATTTT
CASSLYERTTDTQYF
>TRBD2|TRBV7-2|.|TRBJ2-1
TGTGCCAGCAGCTCTACGCTAGCGGGGGGCCGAAAGCAGTTCTTC
CASSSTLAGGRKQFF
>TRBD1|TRBV7-9|.|TRBJ1-2
TGTGCCAGCACCCGGGGACAGGGGACCTTTGGCTATGGCTACACCTTC
CASTRGQGTFGYGYTF
>.|TRBV7-2|few|TRBJ2-1
TGTGCCAGCAGCCCCGACTGGACAGTATACAATGAGCAGTTCTTC
CASSPDWTVYNEQFF
>.|TRBV6-5|.|TRBJ2-5
TGTGCCACTGACACGGGGGAGGTGGAGACCCAGTACTTC
CATDTGEVETQYF
>.|TRBV6-1|.|TRBJ2-7
TGTGCCAGCAGTGACAGATTCTACGAGCAGTACTTC
CASSDRFYEQYF
>TRBD1|TRBV6-2/TRBV6-3|.|TRBJ2-7
TGTGCCAGCAGACCCGGAGGGACAGGGGCCTACGAGCAGTACTTC
CASRPGGTGAYEQYF
>.|TRBV6-5|many|TRBJ2-1
TGTGCCAGCAGGGTTTGGGGGAACTCCAATGAGCAGTTCTTC
CASRVWGNSNEQFF
>.|TRBV6-1|.|TRBJ2-1
TGTGCCAGCAGTGAAGGGGGCAGCGCCTACAATGAGCAGTTCTTC
CASSEGGSAYNEQFF